The entry below gives a single TCR beta chain sequence along with its context. The clone's antigen remains unknown. Base qualities are not recorded, but no much larger clone differs from it by a single base. CDR1 and CDR2 are read off the germline V gene as MNHNS and SASEGT. The CDR3, cysteine through phenylalanine, is 16 amino acids long. The kept DNA is CDR3 alone, 48 bases in frame from the first base. V and J lose 2 bases and 7 bases, and a span of 18 bases separates them. These data come from a study of glioma-infiltrating T cells (dated by TCRdb to 2016 to 2018). In terms of the full investigation: The study sequenced TCR alpha- and beta-chain repertoires from glioma tissue, from non-neoplastic brain tissue and from matched peripheral blood mononuclear cells. Each tissue-infiltrating repertoire was compared with the same patient's peripheral blood repertoire to measure divergence between tissue and blood T-cell populations. Three low-grade glioma patients, roughly eight primary glioblastoma patients and three non-glioma patients contributing non-neoplastic brain tissue were included in the paired cohort.

TCR alpha and beta CDR3 regions were amplified with the iRepertoire nested amplicon-rescue multiplex PCR (arm-PCR) platform from RNA. One-step reverse transcription and amplification used roughly 100-450 ng of tissue mRNA or PBMC total RNA as input. Following bead purification, Illumina adapters were added by a secondary multiplex PCR, and the libraries were gel-purified between 200 and 400 bp. Libraries carried internal 6-nucleotide barcodes used for demultiplexing. Sequencing of the libraries was done on an Illumina MiSeq using 2x220 or 2x250 nucleotide paired-end reads. Per the source publication's procedure: Paired reads were merged using FLASH 1.2.11 and aligned with BWA-MEM to the GRCh37 human genome, and TRA and TRB reads were then extracted. V and J assignment used an IMGT-derived reference of cassette sequences and CDR3 motifs that included pseudogenes. Reads were translated in three frames, and productive CDR3s were defined by a C…FGXG motif without stop codons. Unique combinations of V-J cassette pair and CDR3 amino acid sequence were defined as clonotypes. Hamming distance filtering was applied to reads, with thresholds set by the sequence error rate of each sample in mapped regions. TCRdb took the public reads, trimmed them with fastp at Q25, ran MiXCR for clone calling and kept in-frame beta chains. Merged by CDR3 protein, the rows form single entries marked with the most common genes and DNA. TCRdb's processing, not the authors' own work, is the source of the V and J calls. The sample contains over 120,000 distinct CDR3 sequences, roughly two fifths of them found a single time. The ten top clones hold around 20% of the sample.

Broader findings and caveats from the paper: Group comparisons rested on small numbers: three non-neoplastic, three low-grade glioma and 7 or 8 glioblastoma patients. Tissue and blood shared very few CDR3 sequences, a result attributed to high CDR3 diversity and limited sampling. VJ-independent divergence between tissue and blood was below expectation in non-neoplastic patients but above expectation in all gliomas, especially low-grade gliomas.

The TCR sequence derives from a human donor with low-grade glioma or glioblastoma, undergoing nonglioma brain surgery, or in good health (not recorded which). Input material: glioma tissue, nonneoplastic brain tissue, or PBMCs (not recorded which). The V and J segments used are TRBV6-1 and TRBJ2-4; the D gene cannot be named for sure. The sequenced DNA: TGTGCCAGCAGTGAAATATCAGGCAGCCAAGGGAACATTCAGTACTTC. Its protein reads: CASSEISGSQGNIQYF.